This T cell receptor (beta chain) was sequenced for a study of shared clonotypes between healthy human individuals. For the study at large: Aged between 18 and 49, the donors were two women and three men. There were three CD4 naive, three CD4 memory, two CD8 naive and one CD8 memory plates per donor. Whole-study results and caveats: Across subsets, estimated richness was generally greater for naive than for memory populations. Non-shared clonotypes were found to have lower generation probabilities than the clonotypes that were shared by all four of the sorted-subset donors.

Worth noting for this clone: Its antigen is undetermined.

Germline CDR1 reads SEHNR; CDR2 reads FQNEAQ (reference sequence). This CDR3 region has 15 residues. The germline V and J ends were trimmed by 2 bases and 2 bases, with 7 bases remaining between them. Assay: immunoSEQ multiplex PCR; the TCRdb copy retains only in-frame clones and omits some. In the table there are under 1,100,000 clones, about 84% of which are singletons. This TCR was sampled from a man between 18 and 35 years old in good health. Some clones in this sample may be carry-over from other donors' samples. The chain uses TRBV7-9 and TRBJ2-6, with D tentatively TRBD1 (6 bases). Sample: memory CD4+ T cells from PBMCs. Subset defined: CD45RA-negative fraction. Here the CDR3 reads CASSLSGAGANVLTF. CDR3 in DNA: TGTGCCAGCAGCTTATCAGGGGCTGGGGCCAACGTCCTGACTTTC.